Listed here are 13 T cell receptor beta chains from one sample, sequenced in a study of cytotoxic CD8 clonotypes in ibrutinib-treated CLL. Some clones are missing from TCRdb's copy, which holds only in-frame ones; the method was immunoSEQ multiplex PCR. The table includes around 97,000 clones, around 73% detected once. Material: PBMCs, obtained after 12 months of ibrutinib treatment. The receptors shown here come from a human donor with chronic lymphocytic leukemia.

CDR3 DNA: TGTGCCAGCAGCTTGGCCATAGCGGGGAACACCGGGGAGCTGTTTTTT. This codes for CASSLAIAGNTGELFF. The chain employs TRBV5-5 and TRBJ2-2; 7 bases are shared with TRBD2. CDR3 length equals 16 residues. V was clipped by 0 bases and J by 1 base; unmatched bases: 3. Germline assignment: CDR1 SGHKS and CDR2 YYEKEE (reference sequence).

The J gene is TRBJ2-2, the V gene TRBV2; 8 bases map to TRBD2. Losses at the gene ends were 8 bases for V and 1 base for J; bases not matched to a gene: 9. The germline gives CDR1 SNHLY, CDR2 FYNNEI. The CDR3 is 16 residues long. The CDR3: CASGRLAGKNTGELFF. CDR3 sequence (DNA): TGTGCCAGCGGTCGATTAGCGGGGAAGAACACCGGGGAGCTGTTTTTT.

V gene TRBV29-1 combines with J gene TRBJ1-1; no clear D. This CDR3 contains 12 residues. Per germline, CDR1 SQVTM and CDR2 ANQGSEA. Trimming pared 3 bases from V and 3 bases from J, leaving 8 bases between. The CDR3 is CSVEGRDTEAFF. DNA of the CDR3: TGCAGCGTTGAGGGCAGAGACACTGAAGCTTTCTTT.

The gene calls are TRBV6-6 and TRBJ2-1; perhaps D is TRBD1 or TRBD2 (5 bases each). Germline CDR1 and CDR2: MNHNY and SVGAGI (reference sequence). The CDR3 is made up of 15 amino acids. Trimming left V 4 bases short and J 0 bases short, with 10 bases between. CDR3 residues: CASSLSGPSYNEQFF. For the CDR3, the DNA is TGTGCCAGCAGTTTGTCGGGGCCCTCCTACAATGAGCAGTTCTTC.

The rearrangement uses TRBV18 and TRBJ2-7, with D tentatively TRBD1 (6 bases). Germline V gene data show CDR1 as KGHSH and CDR2 as LQKENI. V shed 3 bases and J shed 2 bases, with 11 bases lying between them. This CDR3 is 14 amino acids long. The CDR3 loop is CASSPAQGPYEQYF. CDR3 in DNA: TGTGCCAGCTCACCGGCGCAGGGGCCCTACGAGCAGTACTTC.

The chain carries TRBV2 and TRBJ2-3, with 9 bases that match TRBD1. The V gene's germline CDR1 is SNHLY and CDR2 FYNNEI. Germline trimming cut 6 bases from V and 4 bases from J; bases unmatched to any gene: 5. This CDR3 is built from 14 residues. The CDR3 DNA follows: TGTGCCAGCAGCCTTCGGACAGGGGCAGATACGCAGTATTTT. This translates into CASSLRTGADTQYF.

V and J are TRBV5-1 and TRBJ2-1; D is unresolved. The CDR3 contains 12 residues. Germline loops: CDR1 SGHRS, CDR2 YFSETQ. Trimming took off 1 base at V and 5 bases at J, with 4 bases between the two ends. CDR3 amino acids: CASSLPDNEQFF. For the CDR3, the DNA is TGCGCCAGCAGCTTGCCGGACAATGAGCAGTTCTTC.

The chain combines TRBV10-3 with TRBJ2-7, with 11 bases that match TRBD2. CDR1 and CDR2 (germline): ENHRY, SYGVKD. With 7 bases clipped from V and 6 bases from J, the junction kept 5 bases outside the gene matches. The CDR3 consists of 13 residues. Here the CDR3 reads CAITPGLAVEQYF. CDR3 bases: TGTGCCATCACCCCGGGACTAGCGGTCGAGCAGTACTTC.

For this clone: The same CDR3 is also encoded by other DNA sequences in this sample. V usage is TRBV29-1 and J usage is TRBJ2-7; 8 positions match TRBD1. The CDR3 consists of 13 residues. Germline assignment: CDR1 SQVTM and CDR2 ANQGSEA. With V trimmed by 6 bases and J by 5 bases, 9 bases remained unmatched. In nucleotides, the CDR3 is TGCAGCGTCGGCACCCAGGGGGCACACGAGCAGTACTTC. It yields the protein CSVGTQGAHEQYF.

This clone was recorded once. The chain links TRBV10-3 to TRBJ2-7; weak D call: TRBD2 (5 bases). This CDR3 comprises 14 residues. Trimming left V 4 bases short and J 5 bases short, with 15 bases between. In germline, CDR1 is ENHRY, CDR2 SYGVKD. In nucleotides, the CDR3 is TGTGCCATCAGTGGGAAGCTAAGCGGCGACGAGCAGTACTTC. Protein sequence: CAISGKLSGDEQYF.

The V call is TRBV6-1, the J call TRBJ1-1; D is uncertain. CDR3 length: 10 residues. CDR1 is MNHNS and CDR2 is SASEGT in the germline V gene. Trimming took off 7 bases at V and 2 bases at J, with 2 bases between the two ends. CDR3 amino acids: CASKNTEAFF. The CDR3 DNA reads TGTGCCAGCAAAAACACTGAAGCTTTCTTT.

This clone was observed many times. The genes are TRBV11-3 and TRBJ2-7; TRBD2 might be the D (7 bases). The ends were cut back, 2 bases at V and 2 bases at J, with 16 bases in the middle. CDR1 is SGHNT and CDR2 is YENEEA in the germline V gene. The length of the CDR3 is 16 residues. The CDR3 DNA reads as TGTGCCAGCAGCTTACGTAGGGGGGGACTACCCTACGAGCAGTACTTC. This translates into CASSLRRGGLPYEQYF.

The rearrangement uses TRBV5-6 and TRBJ1-4, with D perhaps matching TRBD1 (6 bases). Trimming removed 2 bases from V and 0 bases from J, with 8 bases in between. From germline, CDR1 is SGHDT and CDR2 YYEEEE. This CDR3 contains 15 residues. This CDR3 reads CASSLTGTTNEKLFF. The CDR3 DNA follows: TGTGCCAGCAGCTTAACAGGGACAACTAATGAAAAACTGTTTTTT.